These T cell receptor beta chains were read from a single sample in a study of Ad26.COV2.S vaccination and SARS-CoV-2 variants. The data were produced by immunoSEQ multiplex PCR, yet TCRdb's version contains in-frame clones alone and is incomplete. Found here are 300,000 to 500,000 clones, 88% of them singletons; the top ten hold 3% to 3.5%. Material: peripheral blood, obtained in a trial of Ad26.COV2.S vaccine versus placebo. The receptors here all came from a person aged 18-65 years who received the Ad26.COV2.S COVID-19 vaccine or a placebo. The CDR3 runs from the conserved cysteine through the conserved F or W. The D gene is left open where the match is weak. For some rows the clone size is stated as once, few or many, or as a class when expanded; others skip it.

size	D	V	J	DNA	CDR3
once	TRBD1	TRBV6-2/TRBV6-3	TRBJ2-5	TGTGCCAGCAGCACCGGGACAGGGAGTATGGGGACCCAGTACTTC	CASSTGTGSMGTQYF
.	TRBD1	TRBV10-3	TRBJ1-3	TGTGCCATCAGTGGGGACCGCAGGGGGCTGGGAAACACCATATATTTT	CAISGDRRGLGNTIYF
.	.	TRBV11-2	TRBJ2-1	TGTGCCAGCAGCTTAGCAGTGCTGGACGGCGAGCAGTTCTTC	CASSLAVLDGEQFF
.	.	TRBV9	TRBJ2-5	TGTGCCAGCAGCGTCGGGACGGTGGCCGAGACCCAGTACTTC	CASSVGTVAETQYF
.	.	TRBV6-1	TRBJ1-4	TGTGCCAGCAGTGATGGGGCAGCGGAAGGCGAAAAACTGTTTTTT	CASSDGAAEGEKLFF
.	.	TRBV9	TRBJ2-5	TGTGCCAGCAGCGTCGGTACAGGGTTTTCTCGAGAGACCCAGTACTTC	CASSVGTGFSRETQYF
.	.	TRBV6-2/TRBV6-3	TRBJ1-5	TGTGCCAGCAGCGGAGTTGGGCTTGGGCCCCAGCATTTT	CASSGVGLGPQHF
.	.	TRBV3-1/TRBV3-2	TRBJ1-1	TGTGCCAGCAGCCTAGGACGTTTAGACACTGAAGCTTTCTTT	CASSLGRLDTEAFF
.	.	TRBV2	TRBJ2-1	TGTGCCAGCAGTTCCGGGACGGGATCCTACAATGAGCAGTTCTTC	CASSSGTGSYNEQFF
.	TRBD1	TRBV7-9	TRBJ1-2	TGTGCCAGCAGCTCAACAGGGGTCCCCTATGGCTACACCTTC	CASSSTGVPYGYTF
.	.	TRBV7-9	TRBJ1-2	TGTGCCAGCAGCTTAGATGTGGGTAACTATGGCTACACCTTC	CASSLDVGNYGYTF
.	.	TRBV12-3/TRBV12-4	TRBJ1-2	TGTGCCAGCAGAGGAGGGGCGGGCTACACCTTC	CASRGGAGYTF
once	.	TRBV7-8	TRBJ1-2	TGTGCCAGCAGCTTAGGGTGGCGGGTGCAGGGCTACACCTTC	CASSLGWRVQGYTF
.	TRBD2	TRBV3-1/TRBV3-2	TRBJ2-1	TGTGCCAGCAGCCACACCGGACTAGCGGGGGGGAGTGAGCAGTTCTTC	CASSHTGLAGGSEQFF
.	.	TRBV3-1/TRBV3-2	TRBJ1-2	TGTGCCAGCAGCCCCGGGGTGTGGGGTGATGGCTACACCTTC	CASSPGVWGDGYTF
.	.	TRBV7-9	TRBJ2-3	TGTGCCAGCAGCTATTCGGGGAGGGATACGCAGTATTTT	CASSYSGRDTQYF
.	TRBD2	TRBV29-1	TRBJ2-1	TGCAGCGCCCCCGGACTAGCCCCTCTAAATGAGCAGTTCTTC	CSAPGLAPLNEQFF
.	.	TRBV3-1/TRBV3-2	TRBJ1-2	TGTGCCAGCAGCATCAGGGCCGTCTATGGCTACACCTTC	CASSIRAVYGYTF
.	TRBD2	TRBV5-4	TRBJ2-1	TGTGCCAGCAGCTTGGAAAGCGGGGGCTACAATGAGCAGTTCTTC	CASSLESGGYNEQFF
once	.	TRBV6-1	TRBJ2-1	TGTGCCAGCAGTGAATCAGGGTCTGCGTACAATGAGCAGTTCTTC	CASSESGSAYNEQFF
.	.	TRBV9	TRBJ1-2	TGTGCCAGCAGCGTAGAGGCGCGGGAACGGGGCTACACCTTC	CASSVEARERGYTF
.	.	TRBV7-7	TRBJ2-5	TGTGCTAGCAGCTTCTCACTAGCTGCAGGAGAGACCCAGTACTTC	CASSFSLAAGETQYF
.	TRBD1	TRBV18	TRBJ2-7	TGTGCCAGCTCGCTGGGGGGACAGGTCTCCTACGAGCAGTACTTC	CASSLGGQVSYEQYF
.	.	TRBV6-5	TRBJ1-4	TGTGCCAGCAGTCCGGCCTCCGCCGGGAATGAAAAACTGTTTTTT	CASSPASAGNEKLFF
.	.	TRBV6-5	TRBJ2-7	TGTGCCAGCAGTAGGCAGGGAGGTTCCTACGAGCAGTACTTC	CASSRQGGSYEQYF
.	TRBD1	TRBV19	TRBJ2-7	TGTGCCAGTAGTGAAGCGACAGGGATATCCTACGAGCAGTACTTC	CASSEATGISYEQYF
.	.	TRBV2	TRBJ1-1	TGTGCCAGCAGTGTTGGGACTATGAACACTGAAGCTTTCTTT	CASSVGTMNTEAFF
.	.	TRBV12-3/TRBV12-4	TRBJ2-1	TGTGCCAGCAGTTCCCGGTGGAATGAGCAGTTCTTC	CASSSRWNEQFF
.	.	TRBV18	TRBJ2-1	TGTGCCAGCTCACCCCCCTACAATGAGCAGTTCTTC	CASSPPYNEQFF